Detailed here is one T cell receptor (beta chain). Each participant's cohort was designated according to participant-reported clinical history. The study counted Cohort 3 donors as recovered given two negative PCRs, clearance, or symptom resolution. This table comes from immunoSEQ multiplex PCR, and its TCRdb copy is limited to in-frame clones, with some not included. The data hold roughly 380,000 clones, with roughly 90% observed a single time. The data were taken from a study of blood T cell repertoires in COVID-19. At the level of the study: COVID-19 samples collected from the United States, Italy and Spain covered acute and convalescent phases. Sources were T cells, B-cell-depleted T cells, or PBMCs; the material itself was cDNA or gDNA.

The sample consisted of PBMCs or T cells enriched from blood (not recorded which). The source of this sequence is a woman in her 30s who had recovered from COVID-19.

The CDR3 reads CASSLPIGVETQYF. The CDR3 DNA reads as TGTGCCAGCAGTTTACCGATCGGGGTAGAGACCCAGTACTTC. This chain links TRBV28 with TRBJ2-5, with a tentative D call TRBD2 (5 bases). There are 14 residues in the CDR3. The germline V and J ends were trimmed by 2 bases and 4 bases, with 11 bases remaining between them. Germline V lookup: CDR1 MDHEN, CDR2 SYDVKM.